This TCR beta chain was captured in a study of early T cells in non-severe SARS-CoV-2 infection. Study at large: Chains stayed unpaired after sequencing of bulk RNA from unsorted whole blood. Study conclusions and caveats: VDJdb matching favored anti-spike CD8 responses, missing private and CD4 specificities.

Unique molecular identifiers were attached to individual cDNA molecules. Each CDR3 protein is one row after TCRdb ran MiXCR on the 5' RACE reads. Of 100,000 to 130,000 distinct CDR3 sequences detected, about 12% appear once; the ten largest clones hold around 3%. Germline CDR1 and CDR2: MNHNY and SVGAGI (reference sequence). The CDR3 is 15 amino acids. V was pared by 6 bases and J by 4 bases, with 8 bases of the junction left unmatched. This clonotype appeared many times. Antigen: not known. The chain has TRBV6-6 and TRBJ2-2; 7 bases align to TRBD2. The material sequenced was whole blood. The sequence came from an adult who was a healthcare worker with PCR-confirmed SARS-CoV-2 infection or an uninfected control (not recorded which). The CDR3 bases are TGTGCCAGCAGCCGAGGGGAGGGGAGCACCGGGGAGCTGTTTTTT. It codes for CASSRGEGSTGELFF.